This entry concerns a single TCR beta chain. Its target is not known. The source of the sample is a study of T cell repertoires in aging, cancer and after chemotherapy. Study results and caveats: In each cancer cohort, median generation probability increased across chemotherapy, suggesting thymic output rebounded.

Amplification of TCR beta used genomic DNA extracted from peripheral blood. There are 12 residues in the CDR3. Germline V CDR1 and CDR2: LNHDA, SQIVND (reference sequence). V was pared by 3 bases and J by 11 bases, with 12 bases between. TRB rearrangements spanning V, D and J were amplified using mixed TRB-A/B primers. From the multiplex PCR reads, TCRdb called clonotypes with MiXCR, one entry per CDR3 protein. The sample yields roughly 2,400 distinct CDR3 sequences, about 54% seen once. The sequence came from a human donor with a blood cancer. Input material: blood. The chain has TRBV19 and TRBJ2-3, with D perhaps given as TRBD1 or TRBD2 (5 bases each). The CDR3 DNA follows: TGTGCCAGTAGTATCGGGGCACGTGGGCAGTATTTT. Its protein is CASSIGARGQYF.